The 13 T cell receptor beta chains given below trace back to one sample, sequenced in a study of T cells in Graves' hyperthyroidism and ophthalmopathy. The TCR beta CDR3 regions underwent amplification using RNA transcripts as the source. TCR CDR3 underwent first-round RT-PCR with the HTBI primer set. In TCRdb, the multiplex PCR reads were re-called with MiXCR into one record per CDR3 protein. The table includes about 59,000 distinct CDR3 sequences, under 70% detected once. Material for sequencing was blood. These receptors originate from a woman aged 55-70 years with Graves' ophthalmopathy.

This clonotype was counted once. The J gene is TRBJ2-7, the V gene TRBV7-6, with TRBD2 matching over 14 bases. Germline V gene sequence: CDR1 SGHVS, CDR2 FNYEAQ. CDR3 size: 18 residues. V was clipped by 0 bases and J by 4 bases; unmatched bases: 8. The CDR3 DNA reads as TGTGCCAGCAGCTTAGCGGCTAGGACTAGCGGGGGGATGTACGAGCAGTACTTC. It specifies CASSLAARTSGGMYEQYF.

The V and J genes are TRBV5-6 and TRBJ2-1; 9 nucleotides match TRBD1. From germline, CDR1 is SGHDT and CDR2 YYEEEE. The CDR3 loop spans 16 amino acids. The junction had 5 bases not matched to a gene; V was cut back by 0 bases and J by 4 bases. Here the CDR3 DNA reads TGTGCCAGCAGCTTGGAGGGACAGGGCAGGTACAATGAGCAGTTCTTC. It codes for CASSLEGQGRYNEQFF. Full variable domain (rest looked up from reference TRBV5-6 and TRBJ2-1): DAGVTQSPTHLIKTRGQQVTLRCSPKSGHDTVSWYQQALGQGPQFIFQYYEEEERQRGNFPDRFSGHQFPNYSSELNVNALLLGDSALYLCASSLEGQGRYNEQFFGPGTRLTVL.

V is TRBV5-4 and J is TRBJ1-6, with 8 positions matching TRBD1. Losses at the gene ends were 0 bases for V and 12 bases for J; bases not matched to a gene: 5. The germline CDR1 and CDR2 sequences are SGHNT and YYREEE (reference sequence). The CDR3 extends over 14 amino acids. The CDR3 sequence: CASSLEGQDEPLHF. DNA of the CDR3: TGTGCCAGCAGCTTGGAGGGACAGGACGAACCCCTCCACTTT.

V is TRBV7-2 and J is TRBJ2-7; no clear D gene. V was trimmed by 5 bases and J by 2 bases, leaving 10 bases between them. CDR1 is SGHTA, CDR2 FQGNSA, per germline. This CDR3 comprises 13 residues. The CDR3 coding sequence is TGTGCCAGCAGCACCGGACGGGCCTACGAGCAGTACTTC. Protein: CASSTGRAYEQYF.

As regards this clonotype: A read error may account for a junction end that differs from germline. The chain employs TRBV9 and TRBJ2-7; D is possibly TRBD1 or TRBD2 (7 bases each). Germline V gene lookup returns CDR1 SGDLS and CDR2 YYNGEE. This CDR3 comprises 13 residues. The CDR3 region has the DNA TGTGCCAGCTCTCAGGGGGGGACCGGGGAGCTGTACTTC. This encodes CASSQGGTGELYF.

The rearrangement links TRBV20-1 to TRBJ1-2, with unresolved D. Germline loops: CDR1 DFQATT, CDR2 SNEGSKA (reference sequence). This CDR3 is 14 amino acids long. V lost 0 bases and J lost 3, with 11 bases in between. CDR3 residues: CSAREGGRYYGYTF. The DNA of the CDR3 is TGCAGTGCTAGAGAGGGCGGGCGATACTATGGCTACACCTTC.

To note about this clonotype: This is likely a read error, given that the CDR3 carries no conserved phenylalanine or tryptophan at its end. The DNA is omitted, as the CDR3 cannot be located on it reliably, and the CDR3 follows TCRdb's listing. This rearrangement joins TRBV20-1 to TRBJ2-5; the table assigns TRBD1, which was not confirmed against the DNA. Germline V gene lookup returns CDR1 DFQATT and CDR2 SNEGSKA (reference sequence). The CDR3 spans 14 amino acids, including both terminal residues. The CDR3 loop is CSASRDSHGYTFGS.

V is TRBV14 and J is TRBJ2-1; D tentatively fits TRBD1 or TRBD2 (5 bases each). Germline lookup yields CDR1 SGHDN and CDR2 FVKESK. The CDR3 sequence is 15 residues long. The ends were cut back, 1 base at V and 10 bases at J, with 17 bases in the middle. Here the CDR3 DNA reads TGTGCCAGCAGCCAAGGTAGAGGGGCAGTCTGCGAGCAGTTCTTC. Translated: CASSQGRGAVCEQFF.

This clonotype came up many times. The J gene is TRBJ2-1, the V gene TRBV7-6, with D possibly matching TRBD2 (5 bases). The CDR3 totals 18 residues. Trimming cost V 0 bases and J 7 bases, with 22 bases left between them. CDR1 and CDR2 from the germline V gene are SGHVS and FNYEAQ. The DNA of the CDR3 is TGTGCCAGCAGCTTAGCGGCTCCCCTAACGGGAAGGCTGAATGAGCAGTTCTTC. This encodes CASSLAAPLTGRLNEQFF.

The genes are TRBV20-1 and TRBJ2-7, with D tentatively TRBD1 or TRBD2 (6 bases each). The germline V gene encodes CDR1 DFQATT and CDR2 SNEGSKA (reference sequence). Trimming shortened V by 6 bases and J by 2 bases, and 17 bases separated the two germline ends. The CDR3 is made up of 14 amino acids. The chain's CDR3 is CSAGVGGSTYEQYF. DNA for the CDR3: TGCAGTGCCGGAGTGGGGGGCTCCACCTACGAGCAGTACTTC.

This sequence joins TRBV11-2 and TRBJ1-5; 8 bases are a match to TRBD1. CDR1 is SGHAT and CDR2 is FQNNGV in the germline V gene. The CDR3 contains 14 residues. V lost 3 bases, J lost 13 bases, and 11 bases stayed unmatched. The chain's CDR3 is CASSLGLAGQEQHF. The CDR3 DNA is TGTGCCAGCAGCTTGGGACTAGCGGGACAGGAGCAGCATTTT.

To note about this clonotype: Relative to the germline gene, one junction end is altered; a read error may explain this. The rearrangement uses TRBV15 and TRBJ2-1; D possibly uses TRBD1 or TRBD2 (6 bases each). There are 14 residues in the CDR3. Germline CDR1 is LNHNV and CDR2 is YYDKDF (reference sequence). The DNA of the CDR3 is TGTGGCACCAGCAGAGATCCCGGGGGCGGGGAGCTGTTCTTC. It specifies CGTSRDPGGGELFF.

This rearrangement joins TRBV7-9 to TRBJ2-7; TRBD1 is a possible D gene (6 bases). The CDR3 sequence is 14 residues long. V gave up 1 base and J gave up 1 base, with 8 bases separating them. Germline CDR1 is SEHNR and CDR2 is FQNEAQ (reference sequence). In DNA form, the CDR3 reads TGTGCCAGCAGCTTAGGTGGACAGTCCTACGAGCAGTACTTC. Protein: CASSLGGQSYEQYF.